This section outlines one T cell receptor beta chain sequence together with its context. Germline loops: CDR1 SGHDN, CDR2 FVKESK. Trimming took off 0 bases at V and 4 bases at J, with 18 bases between the two ends. CDR3 length: 17 amino acids. The entry originates in a study of T cell changes during pregnancy in multiple sclerosis. The protocol was immunoSEQ multiplex PCR, while the TCRdb copy is restricted to in-frame clones and leaves out a portion. The sample records about 99,000 clones, 92% being singletons. Material: peripheral blood, obtained after pregnancy. The origin of this receptor is a female donor with multiple sclerosis, enrolled in a pregnancy study. V is TRBV14 and J is TRBJ1-1, with D unresolved. The CDR3 DNA follows: TGTGCCAGCAGCCAAGAAAGAGTATGGCAAGGAGGCACTGAAGCTTTCTTT. It is translated as CASSQERVWQGGTEAFF.